Listed here are 14 T cell receptor beta chains from one sample, sequenced in a study of T cell changes during pregnancy in multiple sclerosis. The table came from immunoSEQ multiplex PCR; TCRdb's copy has only in-frame clones and leaves some out. Of roughly 45,000 clones listed, about nine tenths were seen once; the top ten hold 1.3% to 1.5%. The input for sequencing was peripheral blood, taken in the first trimester of pregnancy. The receptors derive from a female donor in good health, enrolled as a control in a pregnancy study.

The chain is built from TRBV18 and TRBJ1-1; D is perhaps TRBD1 (5 bases). This CDR3 contains 15 residues. V was shortened by 0 bases and J by 5 bases, with 13 bases between the two germline ends. CDR1 and CDR2 from the germline V gene are KGHSH and LQKENI. CDR3 DNA sequence: TGTGCCAGCTCACCACCGAGCCAGGGTGAAACTGAAGCTTTCTTT. Translation gives CASSPPSQGETEAFF.

The table lists this clone with a count of one. The chain combines TRBV19 with TRBJ2-6, with D maybe TRBD1 (6 bases). V gave up 5 bases and J gave up 8 bases, with 10 bases separating them. The CDR3 extends over 13 amino acids. Per the germline V gene, CDR1 is LNHDA and CDR2 is SQIVND (reference sequence). DNA for the CDR3: TGTGCCAGTAGTCCGGACAGTTCCAACGTCCTGACTTTC. The encoded protein is CASSPDSSNVLTF.

J is TRBJ1-5 and V is TRBV29-1, with 8 bases that match TRBD1. CDR1 is SQVTM, CDR2 ANQGSEA, per germline. The CDR3 consists of 13 residues. J gave up 9 bases and V 7 bases, and 11 bases lay outside the gene matches. CDR3 sequence: CSAGQGRGLPQHF. In DNA form, the CDR3 reads TGCAGCGCCGGACAGGGTAGGGGTCTGCCCCAGCATTTT.

The rearrangement links TRBV30 to TRBJ1-2; the D is unclear. Trimming left V 4 bases short and J 4 bases short, with 10 bases between. The CDR3 runs 12 residues. Germline V gene sequence: CDR1 GTSNPN, CDR2 SVGIG (reference sequence). The CDR3: CAWNPGSYGYTF. The DNA for the CDR3 is TGTGCCTGGAACCCGGGGAGCTATGGCTACACCTTC.

The V and J genes are TRBV6-5 and TRBJ1-6; 9 nucleotides line up with TRBD1. Germline CDR1 and CDR2: MNHEY and SVGAGI. After removal of 2 bases from V and 6 bases from J, the junction contained 5 bases not matched to a gene. This CDR3 region has 16 residues. CDR3 in DNA: TGTGCCAGCAGTTACCCCCCGGGACAGGGTAATTCACCCCTCCACTTT. It codes for CASSYPPGQGNSPLHF.

The chain couples TRBV6-4 to TRBJ2-1; 9 bases align to TRBD2. The CDR3 totals 16 residues. CDR1 is MRHNA and CDR2 is SNTAGT in the germline V gene. V lost 2 bases, J lost 4 bases, and 6 bases stayed unmatched. CDR3 DNA: TGTGCCAGCAGTGACGGCGAGGCGGGAGGGTACAATGAGCAGTTCTTC. Its protein is CASSDGEAGGYNEQFF.

The chain combines TRBV19 with TRBJ1-5; 8 bases agree with TRBD1. The CDR3 has 13 residues. V shed 3 bases and J 6 bases; nucleotides not matched to a gene: 1. The germline V gene encodes CDR1 LNHDA and CDR2 SQIVND (reference sequence). The CDR3 DNA follows: TGTGCCAGTAGTATGGACAGGGCTCAGCCCCAGCATTTT. Translation gives CASSMDRAQPQHF. The full variable domain, rest sourced from reference TRBV19 and TRBJ1-5, is DGGITQSPKYLFRKEGQNVTLSCEQNLNHDAMYWYRQDPGQGLRLIYYSQIVNDFQKGDIAEGYSVSREKKESFPLTVTSAQKNPTAFYLCASSMDRAQPQHFGDGTRLSIL.

V usage is TRBV30 and J usage is TRBJ1-5; D is perhaps TRBD1 (5 bases). CDR3 length: 16 residues. V was clipped by 1 base and J by 3 bases, with 16 bases between them. CDR1 GTSNPN and CDR2 SVGIG come from the germline V gene (reference sequence). CDR3 region: CAWSALGLQHNQPQHF. As DNA, the CDR3 is TGTGCCTGGAGTGCCTTGGGGCTACAACACAATCAGCCCCAGCATTTT.

V gene TRBV28 combines with J gene TRBJ1-4; a possible D gene is TRBD1 (5 bases). The CDR3 is 15 residues long. With 6 bases removed from V and 8 bases from J, the gap between germline ends came to 19 bases. Germline-derived CDR1 and CDR2 are MDHEN and SYDVKM. In DNA, the CDR3 is TGTGCCAGCAGCCCCGCGTTTGGGGGGACCGAAAAACTGTTTTTT. It yields the protein CASSPAFGGTEKLFF.

The chain links TRBV4-1 to TRBJ2-5; no reliable D call. The CDR3 runs to 11 residues. Trimming cost V 2 bases and J 5 bases, with 3 bases left between them. CDR1 is MGHRA and CDR2 is YSYEKL in the germline V gene. CDR3 nucleotide sequence: TGCGCCAGCAGCCAACGGGAGACCCAGTACTTC. Its translation: CASSQRETQYF.

The V and J genes are TRBV7-8 and TRBJ1-1; no reliable D call. CDR3 length equals 14 residues. The V end was cut by 0 bases, the J end by 5 bases, with 10 bases between. Germline assignment: CDR1 SGHVS and CDR2 FQNEAQ. CDR3 loop: CASSLAFGSTEAFF. DNA of the CDR3: TGTGCCAGCAGCTTAGCGTTCGGGTCTACTGAAGCTTTCTTT.

The chain uses TRBV7-9 and TRBJ2-7; D may be TRBD2 (6 bases). This CDR3 has 15 residues. Trimming cost V 5 bases and J 0 bases, with 14 bases left between them. Germline V gene sequence: CDR1 SEHNR, CDR2 FQNEAQ (reference sequence). The CDR3 protein is CASSPLGGISYEQYF. The CDR3 DNA follows: TGTGCCAGCAGCCCTTTGGGGGGAATCTCCTACGAGCAGTACTTC.

This chain uses TRBV19 with TRBJ2-2, with D possibly TRBD2 on 6 matching bases. V was pared by 0 bases and J by 5 bases, with 7 bases between. Germline V gives CDR1 LNHDA, CDR2 SQIVND (reference sequence). This CDR3 has 14 residues. The CDR3 region is CASSIEEGTGELFF. The CDR3 region has the DNA TGTGCCAGTAGTATAGAGGAGGGTACCGGGGAGCTGTTTTTT.

V usage is TRBV29-1 and J usage is TRBJ2-1; possible D gene TRBD1, 6 bases. This CDR3 has 14 amino acids. V was clipped by 4 bases and J by 9 bases, with 19 bases between them. The germline gives CDR1 SQVTM, CDR2 ANQGSEA. In DNA form, the CDR3 reads TGCAGCGTTGCGAGCCGGTGGCCGGACAGTGAGCAGTTCTTC. Amino acids: CSVASRWPDSEQFF.